These 17 T cell receptor beta chains originate from one sample sequenced in a study of T cell repertoires in cytomegalovirus infection. TCRdb re-called the reads with MiXCR, one entry per CDR3 protein. The sample carries more than 150,000 distinct CDR3 sequences, roughly 19% recorded once. Sequencing input: PBMCs. The receptors here all came from a human donor in good health (CMV status not recorded). Some clones in this sample may be carry-over from other donors' samples.

With respect to this clonotype: This clone may be a read error of a much larger clone one base away. The chain employs TRBV7-8 and TRBJ2-5; 14 positions match TRBD2. This CDR3 has 16 residues. Germline CDR1 SGHVS, CDR2 FQNEAQ. CDR3 loop: CARSPRLAGGLETQYF. In nucleotides, the CDR3 is TGTGCCCGCAGCCCCCGACTAGCGGGGGGGCTAGAGACCCAGTACTTC.

The J gene is TRBJ2-5, the V gene TRBV2; D not certain. Trimming cost V 2 bases and J 2 bases, with 12 bases left between them. Germline assignment: CDR1 SNHLY and CDR2 FYNNEI. The CDR3 is 15 residues long. CDR3 sequence (DNA): TGTGCCAGCAGTGAATGGAGATCCTATCAAGAGACCCAGTACTTC. It translates to CASSEWRSYQETQYF.

This clonotype has a count of ten or more. V gene TRBV7-9 combines with J gene TRBJ2-7; TRBD1 agrees at 7 bases. CDR3 length: 14 amino acids. J was trimmed by 3 bases and V by 5 bases; bases with no gene match: 7. CDR1 is SEHNR, CDR2 FQNEAQ, per germline (reference sequence). The CDR3 reads CASSGTGEDYEQYF. CDR3 DNA sequence: TGTGCCAGCAGCGGAACAGGGGAAGACTACGAGCAGTACTTC.

This clonotype showed up just a few times. The genes are TRBV4-2 and TRBJ1-2, with 9 positions matching TRBD1. V was clipped by 1 base and J by 5 bases; unmatched bases: 11. The germline CDR1 and CDR2 sequences are LGHNA and YNFKEQ. The CDR3 has 17 amino acids. DNA for the CDR3: TGTGCCAGCAGCCAAGCAAGGGGAACAGGGGGCGATTATGGCTACACCTTC. Translated, it gives CASSQARGTGGDYGYTF.

With respect to this clonotype: A junction boundary mismatches the germline segment, possibly from a read error. The chain joins TRBV19 to TRBJ2-1; 9 nucleotides line up with TRBD2. CDR3 length equals 14 residues. Germline lookup yields CDR1 LNHDA and CDR2 SQIVND (reference sequence). CDR3 DNA sequence: TGTGCCAGTAGTATGAAGGCGGGGGGGAATGAGCCGTTCTTC. Residues: CASSMKAGGNEPFF.

The chain combines TRBV6-2 or TRBV6-3 with TRBJ2-1; the match to TRBD2 covers 8 bases. The CDR3 length is 16 residues. V lost 6 bases, J lost 0 bases, and 7 bases stayed unmatched. Germline V CDR1 and CDR2: MNHEY, SVGEGT. In nucleotides, the CDR3 is TGTGCCAGCAGCCCTCTTAGCGGGGACTCCTACAATGAGCAGTTCTTC. Amino acid sequence: CASSPLSGDSYNEQFF.

This clonotype was found a few times. This chain joins TRBV5-4 and TRBJ2-3, with 11 bases fitting TRBD1. Germline CDR1 and CDR2: SGHNT and YYREEE (reference sequence). After removal of 6 bases from V and 2 bases from J, the junction contained 8 bases not matched to a gene. The CDR3 has 16 amino acids. Written as DNA, the CDR3 is TGTGCCAGCAACGAACCGGGACAGGGGGTCACAGATACGCAGTATTTT. Protein: CASNEPGQGVTDTQYF. The complete variable domain, with remaining parts taken from reference TRBV5-4 and TRBJ2-3, reads ETGVTQSPTHLIKTRGQQVTLRCSSQSGHNTVSWYQQALGQGPQFIFQYYREEENGRGNFPPRFSGLQFPNYSSELNVNALELDDSALYLCASNEPGQGVTDTQYFGPGTRLTVL.

This clonotype has only a few counts. The CDR3: CSVRLPGTLEAFF. CDR3 nucleotide sequence: TGCAGCGTCCGCCTTCCTGGGACCTTGGAAGCTTTCTTT. The chain uses TRBV29-1 and TRBJ1-1; weak D call: TRBD1 (5 bases). The germline V gene has CDR1 SQVTM and CDR2 ANQGSEA. The CDR3 is made up of 13 amino acids. V lost 6 bases and J lost 8, with 19 bases in between.

This clonotype was picked up many times. J is TRBJ1-2 and V is TRBV4-2, with 7 bases that match TRBD1. The CDR3 contains 15 residues. V was clipped by 4 bases and J by 7 bases; unmatched bases: 12. CDR1 is LGHNA and CDR2 is YNFKEQ in the germline V gene. The DNA of the CDR3 is TGTGCCAGCAGCCCAGTTAAGGAGGGGGCGGCTGGCTACACCTTC. Translated, it gives CASSPVKEGAAGYTF.

This clonotype has ten or more counts. The V call is TRBV12-3 or TRBV12-4, the J call TRBJ1-5; D may be TRBD1 (6 bases). This CDR3 region has 14 residues. V dropped 3 bases and J dropped 3 bases, with 9 bases sitting between them. CDR3 bases: TGTGCCAGCAGTTTGGACAGCTTCAATCAGCCCCAGCATTTT. This encodes CASSLDSFNQPQHF.

The V and J genes are TRBV7-3 and TRBJ2-1; D unclear. The V end was cut by 0 bases, the J end by 7 bases, with 10 bases between. The CDR3 totals 14 residues. In germline, CDR1 is SGHTA, CDR2 FQGTGA. The CDR3 coding sequence is TGTGCCAGCAGCTTAACTTTCGGGTGGAATGAGCAGTTCTTC. It translates to CASSLTFGWNEQFF. Based on the CDR3 plus reference TRBV7-3 and TRBJ2-1, the full variable domain is GAGVSQTPSNKVTEKGKYVELRCDPISGHTALYWYRQSLGQGPEFLIYFQGTGAADDSGLPNDRFFAVRPEGSVSTLKIQRTERGDSAVYLCASSLTFGWNEQFFGPGTRLTVL.

The V and J genes are TRBV20-1 and TRBJ2-7; maybe TRBD2 (6 bases). CDR3 length equals 15 residues. Germline V lookup: CDR1 DFQATT, CDR2 SNEGSKA (reference sequence). V gave up 6 bases and J gave up 3 bases, with 21 bases separating them. The CDR3 DNA reads TGCAGTGCCGGTGCTAGGGAGGCTACCTACTACGAGCAGTACTTC. It codes for CSAGAREATYYEQYF.

V is TRBV2 and J is TRBJ2-1; D gene unclear. V was cut by 0 bases and J by 8 bases, with 5 bases left in between. Per germline, CDR1 SNHLY and CDR2 FYNNEI. This CDR3 has 12 residues. The CDR3 coding sequence is TGTGCCAGCAGTGAAGCATTGGATGAGCAGTTCTTC. Translating it yields CASSEALDEQFF.

This chain connects TRBV25-1 to TRBJ1-2; D is ambiguous. The V end was cut by 4 bases, the J end by 8 bases, with 8 bases between. Germline V CDR1 and CDR2: MGHDK, SYGVNS. CDR3 length equals 11 residues. The CDR3 protein is CASSVGWGYTF. Here the CDR3 DNA reads TGTGCCAGCAGTGTGGGGTGGGGCTACACCTTC.

The chain joins TRBV28 to TRBJ2-4; D might be TRBD2 (6 bases). Looked up from germline, CDR1 is MDHEN and CDR2 is SYDVKM. The CDR3 length is 14 residues. The V end was cut by 6 bases, the J end by 3 bases, with 12 bases between. The CDR3 DNA follows: TGTGCCAGCAGACCCGGGACTGACAAAAACATTCAGTACTTC. This codes for CASRPGTDKNIQYF. Supplemented by reference TRBV28 and TRBJ2-4, the full variable domain reads DVKVTQSSRYLVKRTGEKVFLECVQDMDHENMFWYRQDPGLGLRLIYFSYDVKMKEKGDIPEGYSVSREKKERFSLILESASTNQTSMYLCASRPGTDKNIQYFGAGTRLSVL.

This clonotype was found a few times. J is TRBJ1-4 and V is TRBV7-4; D remains unclear. The germline V and J ends were trimmed by 4 bases and 4 bases, with 7 bases remaining between them. This CDR3 is built from 13 residues. Germline CDR1 is SGHVT and CDR2 is SQSDAQ. DNA for the CDR3: TGTGCCAGCAGCTCCCCCAATAATGAAAAACTGTTTTTT. Its translation is CASSSPNNEKLFF.

This clonotype was counted a few times. The chain recombines TRBV29-1 with TRBJ2-4; perhaps D is TRBD1 or TRBD2 (5 bases each). The CDR3 length is 13 residues. The germline V gene encodes CDR1 SQVTM and CDR2 ANQGSEA. With 2 bases removed from V and 5 bases from J, the gap between germline ends came to 10 bases. The CDR3 protein is CSVEWDGENIQYF. The CDR3 DNA follows: TGCAGCGTTGAATGGGACGGAGAAAACATTCAGTACTTC.